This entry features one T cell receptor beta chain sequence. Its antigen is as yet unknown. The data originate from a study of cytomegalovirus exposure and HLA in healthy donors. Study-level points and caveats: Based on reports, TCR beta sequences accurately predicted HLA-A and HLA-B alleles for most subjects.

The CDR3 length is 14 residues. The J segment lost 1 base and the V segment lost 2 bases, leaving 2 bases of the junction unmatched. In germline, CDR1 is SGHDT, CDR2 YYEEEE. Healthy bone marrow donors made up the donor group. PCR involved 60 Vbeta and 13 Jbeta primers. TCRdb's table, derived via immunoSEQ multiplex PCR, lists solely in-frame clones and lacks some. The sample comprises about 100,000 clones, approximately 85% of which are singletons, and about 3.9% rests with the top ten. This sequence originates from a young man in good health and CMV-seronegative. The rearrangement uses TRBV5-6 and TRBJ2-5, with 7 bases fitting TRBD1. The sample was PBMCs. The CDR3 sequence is CASSLGTAQETQYF. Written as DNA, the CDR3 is TGTGCCAGCAGCTTAGGGACAGCCCAAGAGACCCAGTACTTC.